This TCR beta chain was identified in a study of cytotoxic CD8 clonotypes in ibrutinib-treated CLL. The CDR3 runs to 13 residues. V was shortened by 8 bases and J by 5 bases, with 13 bases between the two germline ends. The germline CDR1 and CDR2 sequences are LNHDA and SQIVND (reference sequence). Clones were sequenced by immunoSEQ multiplex PCR, and TCRdb holds only the in-frame ones, with some missing. The repertoire holds 200,000 to 250,000 clones, with around three quarters as singletons. The V and J genes are TRBV19 and TRBJ1-5; no definite D call. The source material was PBMCs, sampled after 24 months of ibrutinib treatment. The sequence was collected from a human donor with chronic lymphocytic leukemia. CDR3 region: CASSFGIYQPQHF. The CDR3 coding sequence is TGTGCCAGTTCTTTCGGTATCTATCAGCCCCAGCATTTT.